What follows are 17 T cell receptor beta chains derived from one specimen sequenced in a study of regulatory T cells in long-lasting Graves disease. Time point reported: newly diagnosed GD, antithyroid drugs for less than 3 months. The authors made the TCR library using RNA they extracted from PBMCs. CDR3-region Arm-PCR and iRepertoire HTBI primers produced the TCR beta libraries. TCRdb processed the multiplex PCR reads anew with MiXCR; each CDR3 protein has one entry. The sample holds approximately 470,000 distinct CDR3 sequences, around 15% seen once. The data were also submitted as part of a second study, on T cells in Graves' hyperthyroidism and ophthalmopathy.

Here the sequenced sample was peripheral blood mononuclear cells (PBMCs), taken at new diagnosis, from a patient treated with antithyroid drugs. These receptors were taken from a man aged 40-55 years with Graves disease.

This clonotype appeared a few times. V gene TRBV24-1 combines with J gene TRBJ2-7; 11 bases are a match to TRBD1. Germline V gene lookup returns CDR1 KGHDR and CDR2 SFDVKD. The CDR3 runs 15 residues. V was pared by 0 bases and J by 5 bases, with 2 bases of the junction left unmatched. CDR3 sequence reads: CATSDLGQGANEQYF. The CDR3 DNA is TGTGCCACCAGTGATTTGGGACAGGGGGCGAACGAGCAGTACTTC.

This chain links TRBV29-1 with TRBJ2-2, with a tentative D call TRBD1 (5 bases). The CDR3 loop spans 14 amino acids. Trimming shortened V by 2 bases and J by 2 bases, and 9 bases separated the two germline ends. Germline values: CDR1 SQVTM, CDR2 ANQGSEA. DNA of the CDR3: TGCAGCGTTGAATCTGGACATAACACCGGGGAGCTGTTTTTT. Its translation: CSVESGHNTGELFF.

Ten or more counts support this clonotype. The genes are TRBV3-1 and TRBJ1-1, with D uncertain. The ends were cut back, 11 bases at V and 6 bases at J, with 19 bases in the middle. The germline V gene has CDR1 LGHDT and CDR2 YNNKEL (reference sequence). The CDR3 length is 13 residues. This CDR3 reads CASLEGASAEAFF. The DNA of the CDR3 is TGTGCCTCCCTCGAGGGCGCGAGCGCTGAAGCTTTCTTT.

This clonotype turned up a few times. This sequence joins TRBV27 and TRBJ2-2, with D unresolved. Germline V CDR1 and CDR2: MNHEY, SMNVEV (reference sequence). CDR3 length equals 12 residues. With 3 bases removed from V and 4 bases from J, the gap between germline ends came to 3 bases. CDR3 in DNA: TGTGCCAGCAGTTTCCCCACCGGGGAGCTGTTTTTT. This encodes CASSFPTGELFF.

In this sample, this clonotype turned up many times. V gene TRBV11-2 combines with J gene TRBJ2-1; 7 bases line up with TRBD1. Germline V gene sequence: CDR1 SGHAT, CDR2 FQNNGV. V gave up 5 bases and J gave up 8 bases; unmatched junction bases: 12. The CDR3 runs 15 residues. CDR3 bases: TGTGCCAGCAGCAAGCGGACAGGCTTTTCTCATGAGCAGTTCTTC. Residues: CASSKRTGFSHEQFF.

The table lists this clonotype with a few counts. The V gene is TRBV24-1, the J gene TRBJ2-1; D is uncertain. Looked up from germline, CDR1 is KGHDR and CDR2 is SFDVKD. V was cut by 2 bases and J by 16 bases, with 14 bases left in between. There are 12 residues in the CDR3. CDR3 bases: TGTGCCACCAGTGATTCGGCCAGGCCCCAATTCTTC. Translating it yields CATSDSARPQFF.

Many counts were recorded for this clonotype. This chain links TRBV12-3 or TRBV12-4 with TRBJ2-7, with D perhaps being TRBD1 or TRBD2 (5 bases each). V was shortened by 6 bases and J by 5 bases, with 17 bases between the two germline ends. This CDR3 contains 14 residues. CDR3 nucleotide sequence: TGTGCCAGCAGCCAGTCCCGTCGAGGGGACGAGCAGTACTTC. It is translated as CASSQSRRGDEQYF.

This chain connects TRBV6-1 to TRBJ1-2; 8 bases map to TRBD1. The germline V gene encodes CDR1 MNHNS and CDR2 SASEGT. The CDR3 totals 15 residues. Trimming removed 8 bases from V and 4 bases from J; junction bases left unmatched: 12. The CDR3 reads CASVPDAQGAYGYTF. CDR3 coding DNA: TGTGCCAGCGTACCTGACGCCCAGGGGGCCTATGGCTACACCTTC.

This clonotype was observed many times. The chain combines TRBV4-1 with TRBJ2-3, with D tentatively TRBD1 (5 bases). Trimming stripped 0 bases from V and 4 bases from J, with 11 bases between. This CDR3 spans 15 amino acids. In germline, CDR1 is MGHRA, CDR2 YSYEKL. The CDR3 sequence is CASSQDQGWADTQYF. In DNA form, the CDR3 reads TGCGCCAGCAGCCAAGATCAGGGTTGGGCAGATACGCAGTATTTT.

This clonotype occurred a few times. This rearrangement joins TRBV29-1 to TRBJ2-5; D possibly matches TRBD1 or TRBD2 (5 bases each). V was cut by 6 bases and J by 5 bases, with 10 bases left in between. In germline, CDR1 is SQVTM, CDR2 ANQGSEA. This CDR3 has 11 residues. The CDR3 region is CSVPWGETQYF. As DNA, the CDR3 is TGCAGCGTCCCGTGGGGGGAGACCCAGTACTTC.

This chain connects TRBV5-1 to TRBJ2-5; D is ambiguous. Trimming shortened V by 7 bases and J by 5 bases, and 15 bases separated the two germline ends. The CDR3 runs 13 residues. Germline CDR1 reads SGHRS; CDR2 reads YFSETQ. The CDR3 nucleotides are TGCGCCAGCCGGCTTCAGACTGCGGAGACCCAGTACTTC. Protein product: CASRLQTAETQYF.

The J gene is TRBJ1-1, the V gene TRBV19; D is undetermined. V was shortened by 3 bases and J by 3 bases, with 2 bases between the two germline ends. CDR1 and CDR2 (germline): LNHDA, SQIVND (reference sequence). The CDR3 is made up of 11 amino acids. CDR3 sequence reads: CASSIYTEAFF. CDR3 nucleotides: TGTGCCAGTAGTATTTACACTGAAGCTTTCTTT.

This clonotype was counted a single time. The CDR3 nucleotides are TGTGCCAGCAGCTCAAGGACTAGCGGGGGCTACGAAGAGACCCAGTACTTC. Translating it yields CASSSRTSGGYEETQYF. This chain joins TRBV13 and TRBJ2-5, with 13 bases identical to TRBD2. V shed 4 bases and J 3 bases; nucleotides not matched to a gene: 8. This CDR3 comprises 17 residues. In germline, CDR1 is PRHDT, CDR2 FYEKMQ (reference sequence). Full variable domain (missing parts from reference TRBV13 and TRBJ2-5): AAGVIQSPRHLIKEKRETATLKCYPIPRHDTVYWYQQGPGQDPQFLISFYEKMQSDKGSIPDRFSAQQFSDYHSELNMSSLELGDSALYFCASSSRTSGGYEETQYFGPGTRLLVL.

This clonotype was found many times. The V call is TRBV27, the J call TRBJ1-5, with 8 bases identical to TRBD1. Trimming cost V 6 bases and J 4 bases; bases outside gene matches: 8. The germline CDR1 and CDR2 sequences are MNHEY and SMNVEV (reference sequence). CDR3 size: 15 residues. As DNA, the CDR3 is TGTGCCAGCAGAGTGACAGGGGTGATAAATCAGCCCCAGCATTTT. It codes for CASRVTGVINQPQHF.

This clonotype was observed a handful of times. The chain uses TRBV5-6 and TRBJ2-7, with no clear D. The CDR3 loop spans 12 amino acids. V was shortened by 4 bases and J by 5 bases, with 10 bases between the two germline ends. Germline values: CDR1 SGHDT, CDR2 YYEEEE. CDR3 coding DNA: TGTGCCAGCAGCCGACACCCAAACGAGCAGTACTTC. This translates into CASSRHPNEQYF.

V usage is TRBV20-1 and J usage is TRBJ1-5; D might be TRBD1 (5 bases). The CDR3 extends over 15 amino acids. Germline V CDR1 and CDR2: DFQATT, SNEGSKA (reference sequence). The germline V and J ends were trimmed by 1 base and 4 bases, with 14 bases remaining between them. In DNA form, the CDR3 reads TGCAGTGCTAGAGCCAGGGAAGTCGGGAATCAGCCCCAGCATTTT. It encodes CSARAREVGNQPQHF.

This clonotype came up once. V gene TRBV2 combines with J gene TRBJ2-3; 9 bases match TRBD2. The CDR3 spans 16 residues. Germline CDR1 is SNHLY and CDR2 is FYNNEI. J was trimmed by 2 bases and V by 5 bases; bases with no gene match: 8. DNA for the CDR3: TGTGCCAGCAGTTTCTCGACTAGCGGCTTCACAGATACGCAGTATTTT. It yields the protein CASSFSTSGFTDTQYF.